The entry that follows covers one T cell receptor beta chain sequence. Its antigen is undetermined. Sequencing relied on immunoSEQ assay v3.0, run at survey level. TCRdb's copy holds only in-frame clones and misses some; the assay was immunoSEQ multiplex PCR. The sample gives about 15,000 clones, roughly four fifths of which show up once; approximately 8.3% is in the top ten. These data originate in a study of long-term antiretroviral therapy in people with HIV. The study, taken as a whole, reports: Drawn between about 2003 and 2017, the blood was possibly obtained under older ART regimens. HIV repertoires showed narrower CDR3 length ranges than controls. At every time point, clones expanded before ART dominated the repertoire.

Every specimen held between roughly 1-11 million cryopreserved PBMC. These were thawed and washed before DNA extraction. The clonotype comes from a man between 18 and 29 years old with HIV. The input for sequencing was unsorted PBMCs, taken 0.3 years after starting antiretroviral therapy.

The CDR3 spells CASSLARGRNQPQHF. The CDR3 nucleotides read TGTGCCAGCAGCTTGGCCCGGGGGCGCAATCAGCCCCAGCATTTT. The chain recombines TRBV5-6 with TRBJ1-5, with a possible D match to TRBD1 (6 bases). Germline values: CDR1 SGHDT, CDR2 YYEEEE. The V gene lost 0 bases and the J gene lost 2 bases, with 9 bases spanning the gap. CDR3 length equals 15 residues.